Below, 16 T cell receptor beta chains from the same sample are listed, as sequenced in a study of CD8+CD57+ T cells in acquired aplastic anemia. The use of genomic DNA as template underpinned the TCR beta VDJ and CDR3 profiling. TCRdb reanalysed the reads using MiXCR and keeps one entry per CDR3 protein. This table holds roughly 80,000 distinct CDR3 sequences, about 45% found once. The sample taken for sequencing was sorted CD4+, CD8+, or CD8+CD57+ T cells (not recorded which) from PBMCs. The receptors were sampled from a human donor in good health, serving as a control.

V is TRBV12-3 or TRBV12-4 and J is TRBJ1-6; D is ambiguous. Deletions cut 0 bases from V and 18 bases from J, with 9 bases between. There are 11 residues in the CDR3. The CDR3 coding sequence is TGTGCCAGCAGTTTAGCCGGGTTCCCCCACTTT. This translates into CASSLAGFPHF.

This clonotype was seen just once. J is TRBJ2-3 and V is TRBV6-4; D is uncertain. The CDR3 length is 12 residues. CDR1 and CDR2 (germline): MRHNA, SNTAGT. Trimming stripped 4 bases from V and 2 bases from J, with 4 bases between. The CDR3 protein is CASSGDTDTQYF. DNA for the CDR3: TGTGCCAGCAGTGGGGACACAGATACGCAGTATTTT.

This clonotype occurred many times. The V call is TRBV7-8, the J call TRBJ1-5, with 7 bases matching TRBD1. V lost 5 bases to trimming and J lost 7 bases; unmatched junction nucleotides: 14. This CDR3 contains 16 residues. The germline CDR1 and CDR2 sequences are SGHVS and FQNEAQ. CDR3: CASSNLGDSPSQPQHF. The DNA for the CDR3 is TGTGCCAGCAGCAACTTAGGGGACAGCCCTTCGCAGCCCCAGCATTTT.

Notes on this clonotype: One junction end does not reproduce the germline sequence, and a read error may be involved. The DNA for the CDR3 is TGTGCCAGCAGTGCTAGAGATGAAGGAGGGGCGCGGAGTTATGAAAAACTGCTTTTT. Its protein product is CASSARDEGGARSYEKLLF. The rearrangement uses TRBV25-1 and TRBJ1-4, with D possibly TRBD1 on 5 matching bases. Germline values: CDR1 MGHDK, CDR2 SYGVNS. CDR3 length: 19 residues.

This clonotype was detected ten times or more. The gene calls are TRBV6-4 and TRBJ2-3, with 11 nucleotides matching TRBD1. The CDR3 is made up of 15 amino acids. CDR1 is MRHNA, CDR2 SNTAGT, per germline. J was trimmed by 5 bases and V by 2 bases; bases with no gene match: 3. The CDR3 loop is CASSDRTGGVDTQYF. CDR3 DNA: TGTGCCAGCAGTGACAGGACAGGGGGCGTAGATACGCAGTATTTT.

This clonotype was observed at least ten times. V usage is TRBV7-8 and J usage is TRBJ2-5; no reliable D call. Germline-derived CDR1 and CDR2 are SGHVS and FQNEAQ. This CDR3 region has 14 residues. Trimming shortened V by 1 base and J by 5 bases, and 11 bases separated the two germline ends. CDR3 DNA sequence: TGTGCCAGCAGCTTAGAAGTGGGCCAGGAGACCCAGTACTTC. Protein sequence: CASSLEVGQETQYF.

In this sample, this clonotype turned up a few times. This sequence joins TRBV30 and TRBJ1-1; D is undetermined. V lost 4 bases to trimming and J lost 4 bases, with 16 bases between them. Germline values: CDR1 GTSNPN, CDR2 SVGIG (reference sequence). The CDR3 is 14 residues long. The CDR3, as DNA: TGTGCCTGGACGCGACCCACTGGCGGCACTGAAGCTTTCTTT. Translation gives CAWTRPTGGTEAFF.

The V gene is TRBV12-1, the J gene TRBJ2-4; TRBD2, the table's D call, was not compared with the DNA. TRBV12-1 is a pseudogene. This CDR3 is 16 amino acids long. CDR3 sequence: CASSSGLAGAKNIQYF. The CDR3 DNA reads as TGTGCCAGCAGCTCCGGACTAGCGGGAGCCAAAAACATTCAGTACTTC.

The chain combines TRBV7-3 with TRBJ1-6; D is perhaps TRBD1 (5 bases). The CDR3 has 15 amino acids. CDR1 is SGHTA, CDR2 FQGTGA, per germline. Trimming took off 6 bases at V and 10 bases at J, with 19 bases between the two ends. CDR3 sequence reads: CASSPGRGSGSPLHF. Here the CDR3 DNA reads TGTGCCAGCAGTCCGGGGCGGGGATCAGGCTCACCCCTCCACTTT.

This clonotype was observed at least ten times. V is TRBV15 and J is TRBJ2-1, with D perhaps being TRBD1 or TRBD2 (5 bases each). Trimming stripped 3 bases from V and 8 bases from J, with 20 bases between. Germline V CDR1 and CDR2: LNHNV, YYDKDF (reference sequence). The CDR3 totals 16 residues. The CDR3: CATSSRDRDSRDEQFF. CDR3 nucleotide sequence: TGTGCCACCAGCAGCCGGGACCGAGACTCTCGTGATGAGCAGTTCTTC. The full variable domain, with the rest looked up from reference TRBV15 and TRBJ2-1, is DAMVIQNPRYQVTQFGKPVTLSCSQTLNHNVMYWYQQKSSQAPKLLFHYYDKDFNNEADTPDNFQSRRPNTSFCFLDIRSPGLGDTAMYLCATSSRDRDSRDEQFFGPGTRLTVL.

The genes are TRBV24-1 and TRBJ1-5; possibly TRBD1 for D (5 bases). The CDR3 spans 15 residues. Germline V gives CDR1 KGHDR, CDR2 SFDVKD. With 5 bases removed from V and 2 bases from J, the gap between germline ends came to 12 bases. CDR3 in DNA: TGTGCCACCAGTGCCGGGGGAATTGGCAATCAGCCCCAGCATTTT. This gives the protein CATSAGGIGNQPQHF.

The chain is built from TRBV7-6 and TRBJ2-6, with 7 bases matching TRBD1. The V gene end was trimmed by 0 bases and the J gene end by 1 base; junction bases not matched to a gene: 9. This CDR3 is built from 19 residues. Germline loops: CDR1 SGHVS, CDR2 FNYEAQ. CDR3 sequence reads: CASSLATGFDGSGANVLTF. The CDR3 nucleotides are TGTGCCAGCAGCTTAGCGACAGGGTTCGACGGGTCTGGGGCCAACGTCCTGACTTTC. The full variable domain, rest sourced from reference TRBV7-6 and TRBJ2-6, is GAGVSQSPRYKVTKRGQDVALRCDPISGHVSLYWYRQALGQGPEFLTYFNYEAQQDKSGLPNDRFSAERPEGSISTLTIQRTEQRDSAMYRCASSLATGFDGSGANVLTFGAGSRLTVL.

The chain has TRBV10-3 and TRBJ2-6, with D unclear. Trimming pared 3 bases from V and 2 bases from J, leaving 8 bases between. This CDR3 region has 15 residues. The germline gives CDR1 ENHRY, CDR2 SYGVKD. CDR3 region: CAISDWSAGANVLTF. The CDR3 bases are TGTGCCATCAGTGACTGGTCAGCTGGGGCCAACGTCCTGACTTTC.

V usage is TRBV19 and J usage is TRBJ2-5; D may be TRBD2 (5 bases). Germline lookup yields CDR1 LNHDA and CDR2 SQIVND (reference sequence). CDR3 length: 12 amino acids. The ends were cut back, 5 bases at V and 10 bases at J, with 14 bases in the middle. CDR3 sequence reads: CASSPGLGDQYF. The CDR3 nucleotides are TGTGCCAGTAGTCCAGGACTCGGGGACCAGTACTTC.

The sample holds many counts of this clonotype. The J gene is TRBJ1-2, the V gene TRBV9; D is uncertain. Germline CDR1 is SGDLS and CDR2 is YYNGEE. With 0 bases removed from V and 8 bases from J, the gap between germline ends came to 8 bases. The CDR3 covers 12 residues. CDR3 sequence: CASSVGIWGYTF. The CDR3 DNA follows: TGTGCCAGCAGCGTAGGGATCTGGGGCTACACCTTC.

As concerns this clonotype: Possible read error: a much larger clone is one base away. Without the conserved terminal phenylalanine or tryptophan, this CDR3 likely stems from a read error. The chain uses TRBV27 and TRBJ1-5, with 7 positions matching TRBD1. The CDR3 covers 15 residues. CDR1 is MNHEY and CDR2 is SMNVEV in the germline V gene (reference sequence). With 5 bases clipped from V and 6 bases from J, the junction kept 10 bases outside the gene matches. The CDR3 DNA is TGTGCCAGCAGTGTGACAGGGCAGGGTAGTCAGCCCCAGCATCTT. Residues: CASSVTGQGSQPQHL.